The 28 T cell receptor beta chains presented below share a single source sample, sequenced in a study of beta chain features in type 1 diabetes. Study-level findings and limits: Among patients with Type 1 diabetes, TCRB CDR3s were moderately but significantly shorter in every one of the four CD4+ subsets.

These receptors are not linked to any known antigen. Expressed TCRB transcripts were sequenced, since all the RNA that had been isolated was reverse transcribed. TCRdb keeps only in-frame clones here, not all; method: immunoSEQ multiplex PCR. The sample yields under 300,000 clones, roughly 20% seen once. Sequences were obtained from naive CD4+ T cells from blood. All receptors come from a woman aged 40-49 years with type 1 diabetes.

This clone turned up a few times. The J gene is TRBJ2-7, the V gene TRBV4-2, with a weak D call TRBD1 (7 bases). The CDR3 runs to 15 residues. Germline V lookup: CDR1 LGHNA, CDR2 YNFKEQ. Trimming took off 5 bases at V and 2 bases at J, with 16 bases between the two ends. The CDR3 DNA reads as TGTGCCAGCAGCTCTGATGCGGGACAGCCCTACGAGCAGTACTTC. Translating gives CASSSDAGQPYEQYF.

This clone was observed a handful of times. The chain joins TRBV25-1 to TRBJ2-1, with 10 bases matching TRBD1. V shed 5 bases, J shed 7 bases, and the junction held 5 bases outside the gene matches. Germline V gene data show CDR1 as MGHDK and CDR2 as SYGVNS. There are 14 residues in the CDR3. The CDR3, as DNA: TGTGCCAGCAGTAAGAGGACAGGGGGAAATGAGCAGTTCTTC. It yields the protein CASSKRTGGNEQFF. The whole variable domain, filled in from reference TRBV25-1 and TRBJ2-1, reads EADIYQTPRYLVIGTGKKITLECSQTMGHDKMYWYQQDPGMELHLIHYSYGVNSTEKGDLSSESTVSRIRTEHFPLTLESARPSHTSQYLCASSKRTGGNEQFFGPGTRLTVL.

The rearrangement links TRBV27 to TRBJ2-7; 8 bases match TRBD1. The CDR3 covers 12 residues. Germline-derived CDR1 and CDR2 are MNHEY and SMNVEV (reference sequence). With 4 bases clipped from V and 6 bases from J, the junction kept 2 bases outside the gene matches. The CDR3 nucleotides are TGTGCCAGCAGTTCCGACAGGGGCGAGCAGTACTTC. The encoded protein is CASSSDRGEQYF.

The gene calls are TRBV7-9 and TRBJ1-5; D call uncertain. Germline CDR1 SEHNR, CDR2 FQNEAQ (reference sequence). The CDR3 runs 12 residues. Trimming pared 5 bases from V and 7 bases from J, leaving 9 bases between. CDR3 in DNA: TGTGCCAGCAGCCCCAACGAGCAGCCCCAGCATTTT. Its translation is CASSPNEQPQHF.

The chain has TRBV4-1 and TRBJ1-6; no clear D. This CDR3 is built from 14 residues. The V end lost 4 bases, the J end lost 1 base, and 5 bases lay between the germline ends. CDR1 is MGHRA and CDR2 is YSYEKL in the germline V gene. The DNA for the CDR3 is TGCGCCAGCAGCCGAGGATCCTATAATTCACCCCTCCACTTT. Encoded protein: CASSRGSYNSPLHF.

The chain is built from TRBV29-1 and TRBJ1-2; TRBD1 aligns across 7 bases. V trimming: 7 bases; J trimming: 3 bases; junction bases outside the gene matches: 5. The CDR3 totals 12 residues. Per germline, CDR1 SQVTM and CDR2 ANQGSEA. The CDR3 loop is CSARTGDYGYTF. The CDR3 DNA sequence: TGCAGCGCTAGGACAGGCGACTATGGCTACACCTTC.

This rearrangement joins TRBV28 to TRBJ2-1, with TRBD2 matching over 7 bases. Trimming at V came to 8 bases and at J to 8 bases, leaving 3 bases not matched to a gene. Germline CDR1 and CDR2: MDHEN and SYDVKM. The CDR3 runs 11 residues. The CDR3 is CASSGGDEQFF. The CDR3, as DNA: TGTGCCAGCTCTGGGGGGGATGAGCAGTTCTTC.

V usage is TRBV10-3 and J usage is TRBJ2-3; 15 nucleotides line up with TRBD2. J was trimmed by 6 bases and V by 10 bases; bases with no gene match: 5. CDR1 and CDR2 (germline): ENHRY, SYGVKD. The CDR3 runs 14 residues. CDR3 amino acids: CATGLAGGQDTQYF. CDR3 coding DNA: TGTGCCACAGGACTAGCGGGAGGGCAGGATACGCAGTATTTT.

V gene TRBV15 combines with J gene TRBJ2-1, with TRBD2 matching over 11 bases. V gave up 1 base and J gave up 8 bases; unmatched junction bases: 7. Germline CDR1 and CDR2: LNHNV and YYDKDF (reference sequence). The CDR3 totals 16 residues. The CDR3 is CATSRALAGGKDEQFF. The CDR3 DNA follows: TGTGCCACCAGCAGAGCTCTAGCGGGGGGTAAGGATGAGCAGTTCTTC.

CDR3 nucleotides: TGTGCCAGCAGCTTTCAGAACACAGATACGCAGTATTTT. Its translation is CASSFQNTDTQYF. This chain uses TRBV11-2 with TRBJ2-3; D remains unclear. Germline CDR1 is SGHAT and CDR2 is FQNNGV. The CDR3 covers 13 residues. Deletions cut 3 bases from V and 2 bases from J, with 6 bases between.

This clone was seen a few times. V usage is TRBV6-5 and J usage is TRBJ1-6, with 8 bases aligning to TRBD1. J gave up 9 bases and V 8 bases, and 3 bases lay outside the gene matches. This CDR3 comprises 12 residues. CDR1 MNHEY and CDR2 SVGAGI come from the germline V gene. Written as DNA, the CDR3 is TGTGCCAGCTGGACAGGGCGTTCACCCCTCCACTTT. Translation gives CASWTGRSPLHF.

V usage is TRBV29-1 and J usage is TRBJ1-2; D may be TRBD1 (5 bases). The length of the CDR3 is 13 residues. CDR1 is SQVTM and CDR2 is ANQGSEA in the germline V gene. V lost 0 bases and J 7 bases, leaving 12 bases between the germline ends. DNA of the CDR3: TGCAGCGTTGAAGATCGGGGCGGGAGTGGCTACACCTTC. Protein product: CSVEDRGGSGYTF.

This chain connects TRBV5-6 to TRBJ1-5; 9 bases align to TRBD1. There are 15 residues in the CDR3. Trimming cost V 1 base and J 2 bases; bases outside gene matches: 1. Germline V lookup: CDR1 SGHDT, CDR2 YYEEEE. The CDR3 DNA reads as TGTGCCAGCAGCTTGTGGACAGGGGGCAATCAGCCCCAGCATTTT. Translated, it gives CASSLWTGGNQPQHF.

The chain carries TRBV6-5 and TRBJ2-3; tentatively, D is TRBD2 (5 bases). CDR1 and CDR2 (germline): MNHEY, SVGAGI. This CDR3 has 14 residues. V was clipped by 6 bases and J by 0 bases, with 10 bases between them. This CDR3 is CASSRAVSTDTQYF. The CDR3 DNA sequence: TGTGCCAGCAGCAGAGCGGTGAGCACAGATACGCAGTATTTT.

This clone was recorded only once. In DNA, the CDR3 is TGCGCCAGCAACTGGGGGCAGGAGGATGAAAAACTGTTTTTT. Translated, it gives CASNWGQEDEKLFF. The chain joins TRBV5-1 to TRBJ1-4; a possible D gene is TRBD1 (6 bases). The CDR3 length is 14 residues. Per the germline V gene, CDR1 is SGHRS and CDR2 is YFSETQ. Trimming took off 6 bases at V and 6 bases at J, with 15 bases between the two ends.

V and J are TRBV6-6 and TRBJ2-3, with no clear D. Trimming took 5 bases from V and 5 from J, leaving 14 bases between them. In germline, CDR1 is MNHNY, CDR2 SVGAGI (reference sequence). This CDR3 has 14 residues. For the CDR3, the DNA is TGTGCCAGCAGTCCATTAGTTATCGGAGATACGCAGTATTTT. It translates to CASSPLVIGDTQYF.

The gene calls are TRBV7-2 and TRBJ2-1; D might be TRBD1 (6 bases). This CDR3 region has 16 residues. Trimming took 3 bases from V and 0 from J, leaving 12 bases between them. Germline V gene lookup returns CDR1 SGHTA and CDR2 FQGNSA. In DNA, the CDR3 is TGTGCCAGCAGCTTTGAGGGACAATACTCCTACAATGAGCAGTTCTTC. Amino acid sequence: CASSFEGQYSYNEQFF. The full variable domain, its missing parts supplied by reference TRBV7-2 and TRBJ2-1, is GAGVSQSPSNKVTEKGKDVELRCDPISGHTALYWYRQSLGQGLEFLIYFQGNSAPDKSGLPSDRFSAERTGGSVSTLTIQRTQQEDSAVYLCASSFEGQYSYNEQFFGPGTRLTVL.

The chain is built from TRBV28 and TRBJ2-5, with a tentative D call TRBD1 (6 bases). TRBJ2-7 explains the end of the DNA better; the J call may be wrong. Germline-derived CDR1 and CDR2 are MDHEN and SYDVKM. This CDR3 has 15 amino acids. The chain's CDR3 is CASRPLNRVPYEQYF. CDR3 sequence (DNA): TGTGCCAGCAGGCCCTTAAACAGGGTCCCCTACGAGCAGTACTTC.

This clone showed up just once. V gene TRBV28 combines with J gene TRBJ1-2; 8 nucleotides agree with TRBD1. Unmatched junction bases numbered 5, after V lost 4 bases and J lost 7 bases. CDR3 length equals 13 residues. CDR1 is MDHEN and CDR2 is SYDVKM in the germline V gene. The CDR3 is CASSYTRGPGYTF. In DNA, the CDR3 is TGTGCCAGCAGTTACACCAGGGGGCCTGGCTACACCTTC.

This clone appeared a few times. V is TRBV7-2 and J is TRBJ2-3; D gene unclear. Germline V gene sequence: CDR1 SGHTA, CDR2 FQGNSA. This CDR3 spans 12 amino acids. The V gene lost 2 bases and the J gene lost 5 bases, with 5 bases spanning the gap. This chain's CDR3 is CASSLIEDTQYF. The CDR3 DNA reads TGTGCCAGCAGCTTAATAGAAGATACGCAGTATTTT.

This clone was seen a few times. In the same sample, other DNA sequences code for this CDR3. This sequence joins TRBV18 and TRBJ2-7; D perhaps matches TRBD1 (6 bases). The ends were cut back, 3 bases at V and 4 bases at J, with 16 bases in the middle. Germline V gives CDR1 KGHSH, CDR2 LQKENI. The CDR3 spans 15 residues. The CDR3 loop is CASSPPGQGAYEQYF. CDR3 coding DNA: TGTGCCAGCTCACCCCCGGGACAAGGAGCTTACGAGCAGTACTTC.

This clone was seen more than once but under ten times. The chain uses TRBV28 and TRBJ1-2, with D possibly matching TRBD1 (6 bases). In germline, CDR1 is MDHEN, CDR2 SYDVKM. The CDR3 has 14 residues. The V and J ends lost 6 bases and 2 bases respectively, with 13 bases between them. CDR3 loop: CASSPGTPNYGYTF. CDR3 DNA sequence: TGTGCCAGCAGCCCCGGGACACCGAACTATGGCTACACCTTC.

This sequence joins TRBV28 and TRBJ2-3; D is perhaps TRBD2 (6 bases). The CDR3 is 15 amino acids. CDR1 and CDR2 (germline): MDHEN, SYDVKM. Trimming took 5 bases from V and 2 from J, leaving 14 bases between them. Here the CDR3 reads CASSLGTPPTDTQYF. The CDR3 nucleotides read TGTGCCAGCAGTCTTGGGACTCCCCCCACAGATACGCAGTATTTT.

This clone was detected only a few times. This rearrangement joins TRBV19 to TRBJ2-1; 12 nucleotides line up with TRBD2. The CDR3 runs to 15 residues. The V and J ends lost 5 bases and 7 bases, in that order; junction bases with no gene match: 6. Germline V gene lookup returns CDR1 LNHDA and CDR2 SQIVND (reference sequence). CDR3 loop: CASSLLAGGPNEQFF. The CDR3 DNA reads TGTGCCAGTAGTCTGCTAGCGGGAGGGCCGAATGAGCAGTTCTTC.

This clone was counted a few times. The chain uses TRBV4-1 and TRBJ1-1; the match to TRBD1 covers 7 bases. The V gene's germline CDR1 is MGHRA and CDR2 YSYEKL. The CDR3 runs 14 residues. After removal of 4 bases from V and 1 base from J, the junction contained 3 bases not matched to a gene. The CDR3 nucleotides read TGCGCCAGCAGCCGCGGACAGGAGAACACTGAAGCTTTCTTT. Protein product: CASSRGQENTEAFF.

CDR3 loop: CASSGKGADTQYF. The CDR3 DNA follows: TGTGCCAGCAGCGGAAAGGGGGCAGATACGCAGTATTTT. This chain joins TRBV9 and TRBJ2-3; D possibly corresponds to TRBD1 (6 bases). Trimming pared 3 bases from V and 4 bases from J, leaving 9 bases between. Germline CDR1 is SGDLS and CDR2 is YYNGEE. CDR3 length: 13 amino acids. Full variable domain (missing parts from reference TRBV9 and TRBJ2-3): DSGVTQTPKHLITATGQRVTLRCSPRSGDLSVYWYQQSLDQGLQFLIQYYNGEERAKGNILERFSAQQFPDLHSELNLSSLELGDSALYFCASSGKGADTQYFGPGTRLTVL.

This chain uses TRBV7-3 with TRBJ1-1, with 7 bases lining up with TRBD1. Germline V gives CDR1 SGHTA, CDR2 FQGTGA. The CDR3 has 13 amino acids. With V trimmed by 4 bases and J by 5 bases, 4 bases remained unmatched. The CDR3 sequence: CASSSGTATEAFF. In nucleotides, the CDR3 is TGTGCCAGCAGCTCAGGGACAGCAACTGAAGCTTTCTTT.

Only a few counts were recorded for this clone. J is TRBJ2-5 and V is TRBV7-3; possible D gene TRBD2, 5 bases. The CDR3 sequence is 15 residues long. Trimming took 5 bases from V and 0 from J, leaving 13 bases between them. CDR1 and CDR2 (germline): SGHTA, FQGTGA. This CDR3 reads CASSNGLPYQETQYF. The CDR3 nucleotides read TGTGCCAGCAGCAACGGACTCCCGTACCAAGAGACCCAGTACTTC.